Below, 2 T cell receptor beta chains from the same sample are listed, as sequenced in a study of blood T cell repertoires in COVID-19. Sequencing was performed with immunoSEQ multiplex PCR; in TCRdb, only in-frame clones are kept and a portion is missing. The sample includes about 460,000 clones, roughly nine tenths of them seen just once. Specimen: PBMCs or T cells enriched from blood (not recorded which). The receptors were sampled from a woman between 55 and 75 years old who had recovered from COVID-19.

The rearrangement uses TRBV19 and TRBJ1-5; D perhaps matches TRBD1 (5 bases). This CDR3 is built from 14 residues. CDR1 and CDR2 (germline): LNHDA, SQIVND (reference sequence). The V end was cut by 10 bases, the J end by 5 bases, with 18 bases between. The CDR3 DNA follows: TGTGCCACACTACCGGGGGGGGGTTATCAGCCCCAGCATTTT. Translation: CATLPGGGYQPQHF.

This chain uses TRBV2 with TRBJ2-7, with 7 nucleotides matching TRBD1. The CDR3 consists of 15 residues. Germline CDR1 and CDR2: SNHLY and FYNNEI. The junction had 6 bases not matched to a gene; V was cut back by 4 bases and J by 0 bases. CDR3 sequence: CASSGGQSNSYEQYF. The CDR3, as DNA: TGTGCCAGCAGTGGGGGACAGTCTAACTCCTACGAGCAGTACTTC.